The clone carrying this T cell receptor (beta chain) was seen at least ten times. This sample was included in a study of T cells in Graves' hyperthyroidism and ophthalmopathy. The CDR3 sequence is 12 residues long. V lost 5 bases, J lost 5 bases, and 9 bases lay in between. CDR1 and CDR2 (germline): SGHVS, FQNEAQ. Authors of the study amplified TCR beta CDR3 regions from RNA transcripts. Carried out on the TCR CDR3, a first-round RT-PCR used the HTBI primer set. TCRdb re-called the multiplex PCR reads with MiXCR, one entry per CDR3 protein. Among around 350,000 distinct CDR3 sequences, about a sixth were seen once, and the ten largest hold 28%.

The sample comprised blood. The chain joins TRBV7-8 to TRBJ1-1; TRBD1 might be the D (5 bases). The clonotype was recovered from a woman aged 18-29 years with Graves' hyperthyroidism that later progressed to Graves' ophthalmopathy. The CDR3 nucleotides are TGTGCCAGCAGCAAACAGGTAACTGAAGCTTTCTTT. Its translation is CASSKQVTEAFF.